This TCR beta chain stems from a study of blood T cell repertoires in COVID-19. Study in general: In each case, the material was cDNA or gDNA derived from T cells, B-cell-depleted T cells, or PBMCs.

There are 15 residues in the CDR3. Germline V gene data show CDR1 as MNHEY and CDR2 as SVGAGI. The germline V and J ends were trimmed by 2 bases and 4 bases, with 15 bases remaining between them. Participants had their cohort set by participant-reported clinical history. Cohort 3 recovery required two negative PCRs, clearance, or symptom resolution. Generated by immunoSEQ multiplex PCR, the TCRdb table keeps only in-frame clones and is missing some. The sample lists roughly 330,000 clones, around 87% occurring once. The sequencing input was PBMCs or T cells enriched from blood (not recorded which). The sequence was collected from a woman aged 30 to 39 who had recovered from COVID-19. The gene calls are TRBV6-5 and TRBJ2-7; D perhaps matches TRBD1 (6 bases). The CDR3 DNA reads as TGTGCCAGCAGTTACCAAACAGGGATTGTTTACGAGCAGTACTTC. This encodes CASSYQTGIVYEQYF.